Below, 23 T cell receptor beta chains from the same sample are listed, as sequenced in a study of Ad26.COV2.S vaccination and SARS-CoV-2 variants (dated by TCRdb to the early 2020s). The treatment or condition label, read with the paper, signifies: roughly 19 received Ad26.COV2.S at low or high dose, single or two shots; about 5 received placebo; per-sample allocation not given. For vaccine and placebo recipients, the sequenced repertoires came from samples collected on day 63 after the first injection. The library was made by the immunoSEQ multiplex PCR assay. The immuneACCESS repertoire file appears here via TCRdb, limited to in-frame rearrangements. These files lack a portion of the clones; in checked studies, under half of the deficit traces to unresolved V genes, and the cause of the others is not known. The sample profile shows around 380,000 clones; around 85% of them were found once. Together, the top ten hold under 4% of the sample.

Sequences were derived from peripheral blood, sampled in a trial of Ad26.COV2.S vaccine versus placebo. The source of these receptors is a person aged 18-60 years who received the Ad26.COV2.S COVID-19 vaccine or a placebo.

The gene calls are TRBV6-5 and TRBJ2-1; 8 nucleotides match TRBD2. Germline V gene sequence: CDR1 MNHEY, CDR2 SVGAGI. The ends lost 4 bases at V and 0 bases at J; junction bases unmatched: 5. The CDR3 length is 16 residues. The CDR3 loop is CASSWRGASSYNEQFF. The DNA of the CDR3 is TGTGCCAGCAGTTGGCGGGGGGCGAGCTCCTACAATGAGCAGTTCTTC.

In this sample, this clone turned up once. The chain joins TRBV7-8 to TRBJ1-4, with D tentatively TRBD1 (5 bases). The V gene's germline CDR1 is SGHVS and CDR2 FQNEAQ. V gave up 5 bases and J gave up 4 bases, with 11 bases separating them. CDR3 length: 14 residues. The CDR3 coding sequence is TGTGCCAGCAGCCGGGGGTACCTTAATGAAAAACTGTTTTTT. Translation: CASSRGYLNEKLFF.

This clone was picked up a small number of times. This chain uses TRBV2 with TRBJ2-3; 8 nucleotides agree with TRBD1. The V gene's germline CDR1 is SNHLY and CDR2 FYNNEI. Trimming cost V 4 bases and J 4 bases; bases outside gene matches: 7. This CDR3 spans 15 amino acids. The CDR3 spells CASSVQGASSDTQYF. The CDR3 coding sequence is TGTGCCAGCAGTGTCCAGGGGGCGAGTTCAGATACGCAGTATTTT.

The gene calls are TRBV29-1 and TRBJ1-2; TRBD1 is a possible D gene (5 bases). Trimming pared 1 base from V and 0 bases from J, leaving 9 bases between. This CDR3 has 14 residues. In germline, CDR1 is SQVTM, CDR2 ANQGSEA. This CDR3 is CSVEGGRANYGYTF. In DNA form, the CDR3 reads TGCAGCGTTGAAGGGGGACGGGCTAACTATGGCTACACCTTC.

The genes are TRBV3-1 (or the pseudogene TRBV3-2) and TRBJ1-2; 7 bases agree with TRBD1. Germline V gene lookup returns CDR1 LGHDT and CDR2 YNNKEL (reference sequence). The CDR3 has 14 amino acids. V trimming: 3 bases; J trimming: 5 bases; junction bases outside the gene matches: 6. CDR3 bases: TGTGCCAGCAGCCACCCGACAGGGTTTTATGGCTACACCTTC. Translating it yields CASSHPTGFYGYTF.

In DNA, the CDR3 is TGTGCCAGCAGCACAGGGGGGAAGGTGACTGAAGCTTTCTTT. As protein: CASSTGGKVTEAFF. The V gene is TRBV6-2 or TRBV6-3, the J gene TRBJ1-1; 8 bases match TRBD1. Per germline, CDR1 MNHEY and CDR2 SVGEGT. There are 14 residues in the CDR3. Germline trimming cut 6 bases from V and 5 bases from J; bases unmatched to any gene: 8.

The V and J genes are TRBV13 and TRBJ1-1; D possibly corresponds to TRBD1 (6 bases). The CDR3 totals 11 residues. V was trimmed by 5 bases and J by 10 bases, leaving 11 bases between them. Germline V gene data show CDR1 as PRHDT and CDR2 as FYEKMQ (reference sequence). This chain's CDR3 is CASSAGAGAFF. Written as DNA, the CDR3 is TGTGCCAGCAGCGCAGGGGCGGGAGCTTTCTTT.

This clone was counted only a few times. V gene TRBV28 combines with J gene TRBJ1-5, with a tentative D call TRBD1 (5 bases). V was pared by 6 bases and J by 3 bases, with 15 bases between. This CDR3 contains 15 residues. Per germline, CDR1 MDHEN and CDR2 SYDVKM. Written as DNA, the CDR3 is TGTGCCAGCAGCCCCTTCAAGGGGATCAATCAGCCCCAGCATTTT. Residues: CASSPFKGINQPQHF.

The chain couples TRBV2 to TRBJ1-1; a weak D match, TRBD1 (6 bases). V was shortened by 6 bases and J by 4 bases, with 15 bases between the two germline ends. The CDR3 loop spans 14 amino acids. Per the germline V gene, CDR1 is SNHLY and CDR2 is FYNNEI. The CDR3, as DNA: TGTGCCAGCAGCTCCAGGGGCCGGGGCACTGAAGCTTTCTTT. Amino acid sequence: CASSSRGRGTEAFF. The full variable domain, with the rest looked up from reference TRBV2 and TRBJ1-1, is EPEVTQTPSHQVTQMGQEVILRCVPISNHLYFYWYRQILGQKVEFLVSFYNNEISEKSEIFDDQFSVERPDGSNFTLKIRSTKLEDSAMYFCASSSRGRGTEAFFGQGTRLTVV.

The V and J genes are TRBV10-2 and TRBJ2-3; TRBD2 is a possible D gene (7 bases). CDR1 and CDR2 (germline): WSHSY, SAAADI. This CDR3 region has 15 residues. V was shortened by 6 bases and J by 1 base, with 14 bases between the two germline ends. CDR3 bases: TGCGCCAGCAGCTCCCGGGGGGCCGGCACAGATACGCAGTATTTT. Translated: CASSSRGAGTDTQYF.

This chain joins TRBV6-1 and TRBJ2-5, with unresolved D. Trimming left V 2 bases short and J 4 bases short, with 8 bases between. The CDR3 loop spans 13 amino acids. Germline V CDR1 and CDR2: MNHNS, SASEGT. In DNA form, the CDR3 reads TGTGCCAGCAGTGAATTTGGTGGAGAGACCCAGTACTTC. It is translated as CASSEFGGETQYF.

The J gene is TRBJ2-2, the V gene TRBV28, with unresolved D. Trimming took off 3 bases at V and 0 bases at J, with 5 bases between the two ends. This CDR3 is 14 amino acids long. Germline V gene data show CDR1 as MDHEN and CDR2 as SYDVKM. The chain's CDR3 is CASSLSTNTGELFF. In nucleotides, the CDR3 is TGTGCCAGCAGTTTGAGCACGAACACCGGGGAGCTGTTTTTT.

This rearrangement joins TRBV19 to TRBJ1-5; 7 nucleotides agree with TRBD1. The J segment lost 7 bases and the V segment lost 7 bases, leaving 10 bases of the junction unmatched. The CDR3 loop spans 14 amino acids. Germline lookup yields CDR1 LNHDA and CDR2 SQIVND (reference sequence). CDR3 nucleotide sequence: TGTGCCAGTACTACTGGACAGGCGTTACAGCCCCAGCATTTT. Protein sequence: CASTTGQALQPQHF.

This chain uses TRBV6-5 with TRBJ2-2, with D maybe TRBD1 (6 bases). V was pared by 5 bases and J by 6 bases, with 10 bases between. The CDR3 consists of 13 residues. Germline V gene sequence: CDR1 MNHEY, CDR2 SVGAGI. The CDR3 nucleotides read TGTGCCAGCAGTACTACAGGGCCCGGGGAGCTGTTTTTT. This encodes CASSTTGPGELFF.

The V gene is TRBV5-4, the J gene TRBJ1-1, with TRBD1 matching 7 bases. Germline V gives CDR1 SGHNT, CDR2 YYREEE (reference sequence). Germline trimming cut 9 bases from V and 5 bases from J; bases unmatched to any gene: 19. The CDR3 runs to 16 residues. CDR3 protein: CATEAGSQGVYTEAFF. The CDR3 nucleotides are TGTGCCACCGAGGCCGGCAGCCAGGGGGTGTATACTGAAGCTTTCTTT. Full variable domain (outside the CDR3, taken from reference TRBV5-4 and TRBJ1-1): ETGVTQSPTHLIKTRGQQVTLRCSSQSGHNTVSWYQQALGQGPQFIFQYYREEENGRGNFPPRFSGLQFPNYSSELNVNALELDDSALYLCATEAGSQGVYTEAFFGQGTRLTVV.

This chain connects TRBV30 to TRBJ2-3; D is perhaps TRBD2 (6 bases). Germline CDR1 and CDR2: GTSNPN and SVGIG (reference sequence). V was pared by 4 bases and J by 4 bases, with 9 bases between. This CDR3 comprises 12 residues. CDR3 nucleotide sequence: TGTGCCTGGACTACGGGGGCAGATACGCAGTATTTT. It yields the protein CAWTTGADTQYF.

V gene TRBV27 combines with J gene TRBJ1-2; perhaps TRBD1 as D (6 bases). The V gene lost 1 base and the J gene lost 7 bases, with 13 bases spanning the gap. Germline assignment: CDR1 MNHEY and CDR2 SMNVEV (reference sequence). CDR3 size: 14 residues. CDR3 region: CASSLLETGTGYTF. For the CDR3, the DNA is TGTGCCAGCAGTTTATTAGAGACAGGTACTGGCTACACCTTC.

The CDR3 DNA follows: TGTGCCAGCAGCCAAGACGGGGGCTGGACCTACAATGAGCAGTTCTTC. Protein product: CASSQDGGWTYNEQFF. The chain uses TRBV14 and TRBJ2-1; perhaps D is TRBD1 or TRBD2 (6 bases each). Per germline, CDR1 SGHDN and CDR2 FVKESK. The CDR3 runs 16 residues. Trimming pared 0 bases from V and 2 bases from J, leaving 11 bases between.

The chain has TRBV14 and TRBJ1-4; D gene unclear. Per germline, CDR1 SGHDN and CDR2 FVKESK. V was pared by 1 base and J by 0 bases, with 9 bases between. The CDR3 loop spans 16 amino acids. CDR3 nucleotides: TGTGCCAGCAGCCAAGTTCGCGGCGCAACTAATGAAAAACTGTTTTTT. This sequence encodes CASSQVRGATNEKLFF.

The table lists this clone with a count of one. V usage is TRBV27 and J usage is TRBJ2-1, with D uncertain. The CDR3 loop spans 16 amino acids. Trimming left V 5 bases short and J 0 bases short, with 14 bases between. Germline CDR1 is MNHEY and CDR2 is SMNVEV (reference sequence). The CDR3 loop is CASSPSGGSSYNEQFF. The DNA of the CDR3 is TGTGCCAGCAGTCCCTCGGGCGGTAGCTCCTACAATGAGCAGTTCTTC.

The CDR3, as DNA: TGTGCCAGCAAGGGGGACAGGGCCCCTGGGGCCAACGTCCTGACTTTC. Residues: CASKGDRAPGANVLTF. The chain is built from TRBV2 and TRBJ2-6; 9 nucleotides match TRBD1. Trimming took 7 bases from V and 2 from J; bases not matched to a gene: 6. Per the germline V gene, CDR1 is SNHLY and CDR2 is FYNNEI. The CDR3 has 16 amino acids.

The genes are TRBV4-3 and TRBJ2-5, with D perhaps matching TRBD1 or TRBD2 (6 bases each). The CDR3 extends over 15 amino acids. Trimming cost V 1 base and J 1 base, with 10 bases left between them. Per the germline V gene, CDR1 is LGHNA and CDR2 is YSLEER. CDR3 loop: CASSQVWGAQETQYF. The DNA for the CDR3 is TGCGCCAGCAGCCAAGTGTGGGGGGCCCAAGAGACCCAGTACTTC.

V usage is TRBV30 and J usage is TRBJ1-6; maybe TRBD1 (6 bases). CDR1 is GTSNPN and CDR2 is SVGIG in the germline V gene (reference sequence). This CDR3 region has 15 residues. Trimming cost V 0 bases and J 7 bases, with 13 bases left between them. The CDR3 spells CAWSVRGGGNSPLHF. The CDR3 bases are TGTGCCTGGAGTGTCCGGGGAGGGGGAAATTCACCCCTCCACTTT.